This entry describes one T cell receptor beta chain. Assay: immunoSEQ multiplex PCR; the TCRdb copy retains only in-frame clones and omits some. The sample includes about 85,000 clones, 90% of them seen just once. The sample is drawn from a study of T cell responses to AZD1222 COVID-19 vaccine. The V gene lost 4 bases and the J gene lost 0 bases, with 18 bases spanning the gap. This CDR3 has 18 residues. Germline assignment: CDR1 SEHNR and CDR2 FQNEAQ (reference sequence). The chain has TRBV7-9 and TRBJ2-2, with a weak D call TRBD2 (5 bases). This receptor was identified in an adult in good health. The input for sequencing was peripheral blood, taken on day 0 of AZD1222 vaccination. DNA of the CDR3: TGTGCCAGCAGCTCCCCCGCTCGAGGACTTGCGAACACCGGGGAGCTGTTTTTT. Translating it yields CASSSPARGLANTGELFF.